This TCR beta chain stems from a study of T cells in Graves' hyperthyroidism and ophthalmopathy. Pregnant or lactating patients were excluded, as were those with uncontrolled infection or other autoimmune disease. Clinical symptoms, serum thyroxine, TRAb, thyroid ultrasound and orbital computed tomography informed diagnoses. The PBMCs studied were ones that came from 9 to 10 ml fresh peripheral blood. On this clonotype: What it binds is unknown.

Study-level points and caveats: Appearing also in blood were most of the thyroid clonotypes expanded above 0.001.

Using RNA transcripts as the source, TCR beta CDR3 regions were amplified. RT-PCR in the first round (using the HTBI primer set) targeted the TCR CDR3. One entry per CDR3 protein results from TCRdb running MiXCR on the multiplex PCR reads. Of hundreds of thousands of distinct CDR3 sequences in the sample, roughly 15% were seen once. With 1 base clipped from V and 4 bases from J, the junction kept 2 bases outside the gene matches. The CDR3 is made up of 14 amino acids. Germline assignment: CDR1 LNHDA and CDR2 SQIVND (reference sequence). The chain is built from TRBV19 and TRBJ2-3; 7 bases are shared with TRBD2. The sequence came from a woman aged 25-40 years with Graves' hyperthyroidism. The specimen sequenced was blood. CDR3 sequence (DNA): TGTGCCAGTAGTATAGCCAGCGGGGCAGATACGCAGTATTTT. Amino acids: CASSIASGADTQYF. The variable domain in full, with the rest retrieved from reference TRBV19 and TRBJ2-3, is DGGITQSPKYLFRKEGQNVTLSCEQNLNHDAMYWYRQDPGQGLRLIYYSQIVNDFQKGDIAEGYSVSREKKESFPLTVTSAQKNPTAFYLCASSIASGADTQYFGPGTRLTVL.